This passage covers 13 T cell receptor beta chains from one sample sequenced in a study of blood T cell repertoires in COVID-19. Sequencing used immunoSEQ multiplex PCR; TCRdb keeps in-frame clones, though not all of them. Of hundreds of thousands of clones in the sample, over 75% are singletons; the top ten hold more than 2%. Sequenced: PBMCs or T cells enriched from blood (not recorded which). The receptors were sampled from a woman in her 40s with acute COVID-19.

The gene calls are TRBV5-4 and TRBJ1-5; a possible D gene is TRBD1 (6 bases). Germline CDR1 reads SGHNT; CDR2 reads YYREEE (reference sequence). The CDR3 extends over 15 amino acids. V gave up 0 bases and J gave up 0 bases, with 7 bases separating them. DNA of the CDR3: TGTGCCAGCAGCTTGGCAGGGGATAGCAATCAGCCCCAGCATTTT. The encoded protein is CASSLAGDSNQPQHF.

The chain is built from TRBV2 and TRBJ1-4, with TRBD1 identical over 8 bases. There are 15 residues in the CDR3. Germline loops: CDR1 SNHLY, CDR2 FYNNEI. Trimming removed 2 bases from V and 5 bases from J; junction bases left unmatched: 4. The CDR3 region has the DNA TGTGCCAGCAGTGAATACGGGACAGGAAATGAAAAACTGTTTTTT. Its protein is CASSEYGTGNEKLFF.

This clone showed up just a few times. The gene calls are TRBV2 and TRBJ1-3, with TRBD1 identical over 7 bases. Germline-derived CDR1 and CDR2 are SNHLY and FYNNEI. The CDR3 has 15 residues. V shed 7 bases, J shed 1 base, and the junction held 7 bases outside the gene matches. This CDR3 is CASTAARGSGNTIYF. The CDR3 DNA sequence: TGTGCCAGCACCGCCGCCAGGGGGTCTGGAAACACCATATATTTT.

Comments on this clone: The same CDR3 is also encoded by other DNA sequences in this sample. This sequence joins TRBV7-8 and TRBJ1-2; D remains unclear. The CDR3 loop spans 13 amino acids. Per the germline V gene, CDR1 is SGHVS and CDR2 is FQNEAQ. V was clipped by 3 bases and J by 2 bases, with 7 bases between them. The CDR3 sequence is CASSFAGNYGYTF. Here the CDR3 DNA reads TGTGCCAGCAGCTTTGCGGGAAACTATGGCTACACCTTC. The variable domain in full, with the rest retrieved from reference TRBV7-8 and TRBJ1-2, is GAGVSQSPRYKVAKRGQDVALRCDPISGHVSLFWYQQALGQGPEFLTYFQNEAQLDKSGLPSDRFFAERPEGSVSTLKIQRTQQEDSAVYLCASSFAGNYGYTFGSGTRLTVV.

In DNA, the CDR3 is TGCGCCAGCAGCTTGAGCAGGGATCAAGAGACCCAGTACTTC. Protein sequence: CASSLSRDQETQYF. The chain has TRBV5-1 and TRBJ2-5; TRBD1 is a possible D gene (5 bases). CDR3 size: 14 residues. Germline CDR1 reads SGHRS; CDR2 reads YFSETQ. The V end lost 1 base, the J end lost 2 bases, and 9 bases lay between the germline ends.

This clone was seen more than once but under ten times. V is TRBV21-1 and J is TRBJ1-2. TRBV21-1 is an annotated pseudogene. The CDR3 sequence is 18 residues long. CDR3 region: CASSKGVGKVGENYGYTF. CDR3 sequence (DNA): TGTGCCAGCAGCAAAGGGGTCGGGAAGGTCGGGGAGAACTATGGCTACACCTTC.

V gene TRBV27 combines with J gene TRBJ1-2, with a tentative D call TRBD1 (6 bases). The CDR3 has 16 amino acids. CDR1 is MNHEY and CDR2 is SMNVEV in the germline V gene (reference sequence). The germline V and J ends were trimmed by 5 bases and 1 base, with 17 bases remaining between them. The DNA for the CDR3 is TGTGCCAGCAGTCGTTCCCCGGGACATTATAACTATGGCTACACCTTC. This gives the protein CASSRSPGHYNYGYTF.

The CDR3 DNA reads as TGTGCCAGCAGCTCAGACAACTACAATGAGCAGTTCTTC. Translating it yields CASSSDNYNEQFF. The gene calls are TRBV11-2 and TRBJ2-1; D not certain. Germline CDR1 SGHAT, CDR2 FQNNGV. V gave up 4 bases and J gave up 3 bases, with 7 bases separating them. The CDR3 sequence is 13 residues long.

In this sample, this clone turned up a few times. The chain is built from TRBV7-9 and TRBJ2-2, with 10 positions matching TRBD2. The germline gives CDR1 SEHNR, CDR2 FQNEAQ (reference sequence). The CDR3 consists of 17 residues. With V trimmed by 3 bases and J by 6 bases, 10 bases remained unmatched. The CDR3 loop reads CASSFGERGGFSGELFF. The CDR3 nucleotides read TGTGCCAGCAGCTTCGGGGAGCGGGGGGGCTTCTCCGGGGAGCTGTTTTTT.

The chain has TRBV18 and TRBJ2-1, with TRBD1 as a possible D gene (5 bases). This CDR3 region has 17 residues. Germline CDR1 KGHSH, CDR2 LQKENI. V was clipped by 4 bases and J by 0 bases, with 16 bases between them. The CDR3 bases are TGTGCCAGCTCACTGGAACTAACAGGTTTCTCCTACAATGAGCAGTTCTTC. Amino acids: CASSLELTGFSYNEQFF.

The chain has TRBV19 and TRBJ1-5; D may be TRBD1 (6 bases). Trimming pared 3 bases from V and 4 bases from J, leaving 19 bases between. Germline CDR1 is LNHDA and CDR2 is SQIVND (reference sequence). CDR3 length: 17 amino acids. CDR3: CASSITAWRGRNQPQHF. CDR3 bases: TGTGCCAGTAGTATTACTGCGTGGCGGGGGCGGAATCAGCCCCAGCATTTT.

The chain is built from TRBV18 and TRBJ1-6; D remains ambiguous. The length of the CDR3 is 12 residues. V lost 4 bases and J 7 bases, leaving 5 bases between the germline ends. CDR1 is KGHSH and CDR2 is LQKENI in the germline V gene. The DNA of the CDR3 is TGTGCCAGCTCACTACAGAATTCACCCCTCCACTTT. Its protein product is CASSLQNSPLHF.

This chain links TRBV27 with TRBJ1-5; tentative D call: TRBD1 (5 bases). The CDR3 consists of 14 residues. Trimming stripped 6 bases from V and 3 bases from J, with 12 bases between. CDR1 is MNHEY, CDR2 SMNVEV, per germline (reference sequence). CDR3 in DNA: TGTGCCAGCAGCCTCGGACAAGTCAATCAGCCCCAGCATTTT. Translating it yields CASSLGQVNQPQHF.